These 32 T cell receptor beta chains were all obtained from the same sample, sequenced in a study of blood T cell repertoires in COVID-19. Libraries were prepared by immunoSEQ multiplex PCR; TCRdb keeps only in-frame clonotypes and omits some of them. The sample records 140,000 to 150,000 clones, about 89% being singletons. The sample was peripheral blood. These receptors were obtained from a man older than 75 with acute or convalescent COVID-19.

The chain's CDR3 is CASSVDSNTEAFF. The CDR3 nucleotides read TGCGCCAGCAGCGTGGACAGTAACACTGAAGCTTTCTTT. The V and J genes are TRBV5-1 and TRBJ1-1; D possibly corresponds to TRBD1 (6 bases). This CDR3 region has 13 residues. The germline V gene encodes CDR1 SGHRS and CDR2 YFSETQ. Trimming removed 4 bases from V and 2 bases from J, with 9 bases in between.

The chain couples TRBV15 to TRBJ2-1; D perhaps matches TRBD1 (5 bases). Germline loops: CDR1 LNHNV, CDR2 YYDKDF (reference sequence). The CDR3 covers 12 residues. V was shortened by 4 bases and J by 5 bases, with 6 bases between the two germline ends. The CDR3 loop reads CATSTQDNEQFF. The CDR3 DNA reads TGTGCCACCAGCACACAGGACAATGAGCAGTTCTTC.

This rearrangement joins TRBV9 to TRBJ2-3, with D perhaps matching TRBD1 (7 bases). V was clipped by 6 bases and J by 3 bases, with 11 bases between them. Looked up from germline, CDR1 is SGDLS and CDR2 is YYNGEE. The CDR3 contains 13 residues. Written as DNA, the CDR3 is TGTGCCAGCACAGGGGGGAATACAGATACGCAGTATTTT. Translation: CASTGGNTDTQYF.

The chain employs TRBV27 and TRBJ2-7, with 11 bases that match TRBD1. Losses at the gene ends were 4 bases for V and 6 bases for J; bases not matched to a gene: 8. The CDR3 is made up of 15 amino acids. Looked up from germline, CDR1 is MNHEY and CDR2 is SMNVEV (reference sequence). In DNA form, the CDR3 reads TGTGCCAGCAGTTGGGGACAGGGGGGCTCGAGCGAGCAGTACTTC. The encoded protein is CASSWGQGGSSEQYF.

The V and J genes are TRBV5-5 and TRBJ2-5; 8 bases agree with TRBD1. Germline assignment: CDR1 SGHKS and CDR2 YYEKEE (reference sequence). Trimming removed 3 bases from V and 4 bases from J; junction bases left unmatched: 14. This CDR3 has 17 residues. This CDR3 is CASSSTPGTGAIETQYF. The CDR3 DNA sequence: TGTGCCAGCAGCTCAACACCCGGGACAGGAGCTATAGAGACCCAGTACTTC.

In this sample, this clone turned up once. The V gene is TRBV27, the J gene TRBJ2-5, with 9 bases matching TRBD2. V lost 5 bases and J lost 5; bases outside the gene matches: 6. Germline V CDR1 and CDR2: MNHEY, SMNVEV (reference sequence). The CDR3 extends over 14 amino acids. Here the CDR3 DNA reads TGTGCCAGCAGTAGTCTAGCGGGACGGGAGACCCAGTACTTC. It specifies CASSSLAGRETQYF.

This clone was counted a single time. CDR3 DNA: TGTGCGATCCGCGGCCTCCTTTACAATGAGCAGTTCTTC. Its translation: CAIRGLLYNEQFF. V gene TRBV6-5 combines with J gene TRBJ2-1; the D is unclear. CDR1 MNHEY and CDR2 SVGAGI come from the germline V gene. CDR3 length: 13 residues.

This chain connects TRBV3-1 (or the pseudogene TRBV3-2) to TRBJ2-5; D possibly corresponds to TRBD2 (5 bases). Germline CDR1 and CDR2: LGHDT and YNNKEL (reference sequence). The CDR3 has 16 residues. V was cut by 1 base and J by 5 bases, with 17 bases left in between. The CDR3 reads CASSQGSGLSSETQYF. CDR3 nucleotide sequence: TGTGCCAGCAGCCAAGGTTCAGGACTTAGCAGCGAGACCCAGTACTTC.

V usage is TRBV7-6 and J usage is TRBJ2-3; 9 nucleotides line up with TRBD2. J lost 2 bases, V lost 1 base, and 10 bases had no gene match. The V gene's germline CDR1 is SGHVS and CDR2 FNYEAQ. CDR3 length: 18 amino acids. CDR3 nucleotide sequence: TGTGCCAGCAGCTTAGTTCCGGGACTAGCTGGGAACACAGATACGCAGTATTTT. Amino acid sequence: CASSLVPGLAGNTDTQYF.

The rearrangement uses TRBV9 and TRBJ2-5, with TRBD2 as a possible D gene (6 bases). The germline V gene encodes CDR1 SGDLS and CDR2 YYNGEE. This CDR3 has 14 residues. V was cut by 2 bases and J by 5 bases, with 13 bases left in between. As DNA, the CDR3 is TGTGCCAGCAGCGTTCACGGGAGTCTGGAGACCCAGTACTTC. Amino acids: CASSVHGSLETQYF. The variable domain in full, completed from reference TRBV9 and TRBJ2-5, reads DSGVTQTPKHLITATGQRVTLRCSPRSGDLSVYWYQQSLDQGLQFLIQYYNGEERAKGNILERFSAQQFPDLHSELNLSSLELGDSALYFCASSVHGSLETQYFGPGTRLLVL.

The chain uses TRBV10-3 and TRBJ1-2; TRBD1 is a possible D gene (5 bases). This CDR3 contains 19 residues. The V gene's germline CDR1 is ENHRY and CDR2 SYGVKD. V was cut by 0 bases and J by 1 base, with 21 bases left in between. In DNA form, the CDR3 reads TGTGCCATCAGTGAGTCGATCGTTCGTCGACAGAACCATAACTATGGCTACACCTTC. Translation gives CAISESIVRRQNHNYGYTF.

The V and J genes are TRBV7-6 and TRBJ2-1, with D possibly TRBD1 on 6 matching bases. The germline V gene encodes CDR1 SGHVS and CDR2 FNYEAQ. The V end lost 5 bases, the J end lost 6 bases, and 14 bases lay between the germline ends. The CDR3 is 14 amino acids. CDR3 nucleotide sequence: TGTGCCAGCAGCCTCCGGGACACAAGCAATGAGCAGTTCTTC. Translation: CASSLRDTSNEQFF.

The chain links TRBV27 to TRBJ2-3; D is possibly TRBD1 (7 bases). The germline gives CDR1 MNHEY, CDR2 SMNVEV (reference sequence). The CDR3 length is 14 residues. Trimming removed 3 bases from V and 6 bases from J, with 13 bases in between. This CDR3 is CASSFRGVGDTQYF. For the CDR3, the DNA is TGTGCCAGCAGTTTCAGGGGGGTAGGCGATACGCAGTATTTT.

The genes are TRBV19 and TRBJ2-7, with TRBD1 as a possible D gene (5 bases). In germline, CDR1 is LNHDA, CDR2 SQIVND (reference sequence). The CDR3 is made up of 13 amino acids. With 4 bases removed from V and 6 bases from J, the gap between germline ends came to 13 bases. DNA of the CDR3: TGTGCCAGTAGTACAGGGCCAGCCTCCGAGCAGTACTTC. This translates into CASSTGPASEQYF.

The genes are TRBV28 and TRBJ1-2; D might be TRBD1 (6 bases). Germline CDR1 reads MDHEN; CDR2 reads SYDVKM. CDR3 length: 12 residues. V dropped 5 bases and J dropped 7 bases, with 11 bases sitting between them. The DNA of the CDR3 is TGTGCCAGCAGTACCGACAGGTTTGGCTACACCTTC. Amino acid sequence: CASSTDRFGYTF.

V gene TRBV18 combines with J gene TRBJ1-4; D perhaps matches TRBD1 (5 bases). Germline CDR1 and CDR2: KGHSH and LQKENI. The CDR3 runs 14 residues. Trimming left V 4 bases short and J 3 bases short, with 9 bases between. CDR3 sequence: CASSQGFSNEKLFF. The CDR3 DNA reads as TGTGCCAGCTCACAGGGGTTTTCTAATGAAAAACTGTTTTTT.

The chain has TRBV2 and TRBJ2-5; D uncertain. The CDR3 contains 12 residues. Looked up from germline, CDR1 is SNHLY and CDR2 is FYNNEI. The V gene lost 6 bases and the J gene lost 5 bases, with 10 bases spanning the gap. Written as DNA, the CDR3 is TGTGCCAGCAGGCAAGACGGGGAGACCCAGTACTTC. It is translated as CASRQDGETQYF.

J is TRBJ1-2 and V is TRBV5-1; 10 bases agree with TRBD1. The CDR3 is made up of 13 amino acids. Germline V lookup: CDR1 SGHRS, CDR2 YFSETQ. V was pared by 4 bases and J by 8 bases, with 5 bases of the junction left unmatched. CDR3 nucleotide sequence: TGCGCCAGCAGCGCCGGACAGGGGGACGGCTACACCTTC. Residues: CASSAGQGDGYTF.

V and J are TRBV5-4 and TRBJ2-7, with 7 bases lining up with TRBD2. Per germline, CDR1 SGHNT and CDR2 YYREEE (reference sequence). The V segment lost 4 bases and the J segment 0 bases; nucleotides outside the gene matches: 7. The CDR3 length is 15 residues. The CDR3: CASSKTSPSSYEQYF. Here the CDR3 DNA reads TGTGCCAGCAGCAAGACTAGCCCAAGCTCCTACGAGCAGTACTTC.

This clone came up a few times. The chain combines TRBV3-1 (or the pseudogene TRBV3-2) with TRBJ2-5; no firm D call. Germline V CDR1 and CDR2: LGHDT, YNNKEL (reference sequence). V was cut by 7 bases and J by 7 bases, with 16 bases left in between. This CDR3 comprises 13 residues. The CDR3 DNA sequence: TGTGCCAGCACCCCCCAGGCTGGTGGGACCCAGTACTTC. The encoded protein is CASTPQAGGTQYF.

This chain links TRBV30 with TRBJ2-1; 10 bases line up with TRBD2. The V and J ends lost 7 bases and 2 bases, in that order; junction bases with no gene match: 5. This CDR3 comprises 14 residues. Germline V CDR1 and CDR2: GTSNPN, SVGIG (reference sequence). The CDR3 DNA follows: TGTGCCTTTAAACTAGCGGGAACCTACAATGAGCAGTTCTTC. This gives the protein CAFKLAGTYNEQFF.

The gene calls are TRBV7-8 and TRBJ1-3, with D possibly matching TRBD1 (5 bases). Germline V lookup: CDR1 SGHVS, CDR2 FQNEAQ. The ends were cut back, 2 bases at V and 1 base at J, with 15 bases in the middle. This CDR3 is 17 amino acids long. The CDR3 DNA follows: TGTGCCAGCAGCTTAAATCCCCCAGGGTTTTCTGGAAACACCATATATTTT. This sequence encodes CASSLNPPGFSGNTIYF.

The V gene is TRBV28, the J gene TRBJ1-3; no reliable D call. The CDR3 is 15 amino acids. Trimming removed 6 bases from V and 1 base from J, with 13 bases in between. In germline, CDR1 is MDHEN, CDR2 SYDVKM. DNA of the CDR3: TGTGCCAGCAGCCCAGCTCGGGGATCTGGAAACACCATATATTTT. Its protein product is CASSPARGSGNTIYF.

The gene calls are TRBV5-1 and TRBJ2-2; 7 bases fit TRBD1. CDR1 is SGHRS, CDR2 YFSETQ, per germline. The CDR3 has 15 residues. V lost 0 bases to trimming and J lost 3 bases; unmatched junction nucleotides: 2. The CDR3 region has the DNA TGCGCCAGCAGCTTGGACACAGGGGACACCGGGGAGCTGTTTTTT. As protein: CASSLDTGDTGELFF.

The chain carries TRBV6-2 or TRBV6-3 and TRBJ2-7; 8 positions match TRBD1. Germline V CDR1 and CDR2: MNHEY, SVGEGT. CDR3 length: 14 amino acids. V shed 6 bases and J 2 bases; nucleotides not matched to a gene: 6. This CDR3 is CASRPGQGPYEQYF. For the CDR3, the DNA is TGTGCCAGCAGACCTGGACAGGGCCCCTACGAGCAGTACTTC.

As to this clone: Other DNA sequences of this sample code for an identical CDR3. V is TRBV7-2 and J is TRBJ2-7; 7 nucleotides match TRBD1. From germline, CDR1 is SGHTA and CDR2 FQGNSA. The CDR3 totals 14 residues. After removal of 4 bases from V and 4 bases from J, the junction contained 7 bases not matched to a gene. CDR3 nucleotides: TGTGCCAGCAGCTCCAGACAGGGCGGGTACGAGCAGTACTTC. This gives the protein CASSSRQGGYEQYF. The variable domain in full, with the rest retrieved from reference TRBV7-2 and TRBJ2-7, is GAGVSQSPSNKVTEKGKDVELRCDPISGHTALYWYRQSLGQGLEFLIYFQGNSAPDKSGLPSDRFSAERTGGSVSTLTIQRTQQEDSAVYLCASSSRQGGYEQYFGPGTRLTVT.

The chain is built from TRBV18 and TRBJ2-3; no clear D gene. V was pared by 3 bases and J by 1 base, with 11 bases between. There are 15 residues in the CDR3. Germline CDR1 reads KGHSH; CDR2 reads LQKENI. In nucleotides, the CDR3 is TGTGCCAGCTCACCGCAACAAGGAGGCACAGATACGCAGTATTTT. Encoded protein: CASSPQQGGTDTQYF.

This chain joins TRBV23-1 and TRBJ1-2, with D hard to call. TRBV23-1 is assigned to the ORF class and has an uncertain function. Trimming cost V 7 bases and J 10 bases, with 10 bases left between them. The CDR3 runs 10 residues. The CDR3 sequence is CASTHSLYTF. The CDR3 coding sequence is TGCGCCAGCACCCACTCTCTCTACACCTTC.

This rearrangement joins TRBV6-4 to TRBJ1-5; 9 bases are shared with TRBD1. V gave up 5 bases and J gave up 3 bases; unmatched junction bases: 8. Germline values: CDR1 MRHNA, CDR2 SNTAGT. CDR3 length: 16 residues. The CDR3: CASSRYRGQNNQPQHF. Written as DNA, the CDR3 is TGTGCCAGCAGTAGATACAGGGGGCAAAACAATCAGCCCCAGCATTTT.

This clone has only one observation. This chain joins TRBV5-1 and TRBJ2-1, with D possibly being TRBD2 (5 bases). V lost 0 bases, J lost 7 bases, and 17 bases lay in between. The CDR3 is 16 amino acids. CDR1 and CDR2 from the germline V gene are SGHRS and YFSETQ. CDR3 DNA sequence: TGCGCCAGCAGCTTGGGTCCTAGAGGGCTTGGGAATGAGCAGTTCTTC. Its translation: CASSLGPRGLGNEQFF.

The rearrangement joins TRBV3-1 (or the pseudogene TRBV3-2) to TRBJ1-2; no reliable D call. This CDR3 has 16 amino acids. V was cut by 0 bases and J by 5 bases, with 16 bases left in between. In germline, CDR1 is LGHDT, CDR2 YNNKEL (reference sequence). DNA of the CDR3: TGTGCCAGCAGCCAAGAAAGGACCCTCGGCGGGTATGGCTACACCTTC. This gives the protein CASSQERTLGGYGYTF.

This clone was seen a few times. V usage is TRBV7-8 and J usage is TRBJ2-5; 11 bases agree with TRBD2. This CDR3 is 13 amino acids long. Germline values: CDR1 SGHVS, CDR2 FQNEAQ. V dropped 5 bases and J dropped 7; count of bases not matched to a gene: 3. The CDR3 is CASSVGLAGTQYF. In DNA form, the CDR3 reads TGTGCCAGCAGCGTCGGACTAGCGGGGACCCAGTACTTC.